The 2 T cell receptor beta chains below were found in one sample sequenced in a study of T cell responses to AZD1222 COVID-19 vaccine. Assay used: immunoSEQ multiplex PCR; TCRdb lists only in-frame clones, some missing. The sample has 200,000 or so clones, about 93% seen once; the top ten hold approximately 1%. Here the sequenced sample was peripheral blood, taken 28 days after the second AZD1222 dose. These receptors were obtained from an adult who received the AZD1222 COVID-19 vaccine.

The table lists this clone with a few counts. This chain uses TRBV14 with TRBJ2-7; D call uncertain. Trimming left V 5 bases short and J 3 bases short, with 14 bases between. The CDR3 runs to 14 residues. CDR1 and CDR2 from the germline V gene are SGHDN and FVKESK. The CDR3 is CASSSRHHGYEQYF. The CDR3, as DNA: TGTGCCAGCAGCTCCCGACATCACGGCTACGAGCAGTACTTC.

The V and J genes are TRBV7-3 and TRBJ1-1, with D perhaps matching TRBD1 (6 bases). Trimming stripped 5 bases from V and 4 bases from J, with 17 bases between. CDR1 SGHTA and CDR2 FQGTGA come from the germline V gene. This CDR3 comprises 15 residues. CDR3 amino acids: CASSPHGGGATEAFF. CDR3 DNA sequence: TGTGCCAGCAGCCCACACGGTGGGGGGGCCACTGAAGCTTTCTTT.